The rows below give T cell receptor beta chains drawn from one sample of a study of human T cells and chemical hapten exposure. TCRdb re-called the RACE reads through MiXCR, storing one row per CDR3 protein. The sample lists 180,000 or so distinct CDR3 sequences, more than 20% occurring once. The source was whole blood, collected in connection with sensitization to the hapten diphenylcyclopropenone (DPC). The receptor source for this set is a woman between 40 and 50 years old with alopecia areata. Some clones in this sample may be carry-over from other donors' samples. Each CDR3 is given with its conserved first and last residue. The order of the fields is J gene, V gene, clone size, D gene, CDR3 protein, CDR3 DNA. D genes are given only for firm matches. Clone size is given for some rows only: seen once, a few or many times, or a class if the clone is expanded.

TRBJ2-1	TRBV7-2	few	.	CASSSGTLNNEQFF	TGTGCCAGCAGCTCCGGGACTCTAAACAATGAGCAGTTCTTC
TRBJ1-3	TRBV7-9	.	.	CASSPQGRSGNTIYF	TGTGCCAGCAGCCCCCAGGGGCGCTCTGGAAACACCATATATTTT
TRBJ2-3	TRBV29-1	.	.	CSVEVQRITDTQYF	TGCAGCGTTGAAGTTCAGAGAATCACAGATACGCAGTATTTT
TRBJ1-2	TRBV6-5	few	TRBD1	CASSTLTGDYGYTF	TGTGCCAGCAGTACCCTGACAGGGGACTATGGCTACACCTTC
TRBJ2-1	TRBV4-3	.	TRBD2	CASSQVSLAAYNEQFF	TGCGCCAGCAGCCAAGTGAGCCTAGCGGCTTACAATGAGCAGTTCTTC
TRBJ1-1	TRBV29-1	few	TRBD1	CSVDRGSKAFF	TGCAGCGTTGACAGGGGGAGTAAAGCTTTCTTT
TRBJ1-1	TRBV29-1	few	.	CSAGAGYVTEAFF	TGCAGCGCCGGCGCGGGGTATGTAACTGAAGCTTTCTTT
TRBJ2-3	TRBV4-2	many	TRBD2	CASSHGGAGDTQYF	TGTGCCAGCAGCCACGGGGGGGCTGGAGATACGCAGTATTTT
TRBJ2-3	TRBV2	.	TRBD2	CASSETSGRTDTQYF	TGTGCCAGCAGTGAAACTAGCGGACGCACAGATACGCAGTATTTT
TRBJ2-2	TRBV20-1	few	TRBD2	CSAPTSGRSTGELFF	TGCAGTGCTCCTACTAGCGGGAGGAGCACCGGGGAGCTGTTTTTT
TRBJ2-3	TRBV20-1	few	TRBD1	CSARRRGQNTQYF	TGCAGTGCTAGGCGCAGGGGGCAAAATACGCAGTATTTT
TRBJ1-6	TRBV28	.	.	CASSLRGGGNSPLHF	TGTGCCAGCAGCCTCCGTGGGGGAGGAAATTCACCCCTCCACTTT
TRBJ1-1	TRBV6-5	.	TRBD1	CASKMTGGTEAFF	TGTGCCAGCAAGATGACAGGGGGCACTGAAGCTTTCTTT
TRBJ1-2	TRBV6-5	once	TRBD1	CASSAGTGNYGYTF	TGTGCCAGCAGCGCCGGGACAGGGAACTATGGCTACACCTTC
TRBJ1-5	TRBV7-9	.	TRBD1	CASSSLDRDNQPQHF	TGTGCCAGCAGCTCCCTAGACAGGGACAATCAGCCCCAGCATTTT
TRBJ1-1	TRBV29-1	few	.	CSVEFPEGTEAFF	TGCAGCGTTGAGTTCCCCGAAGGGACTGAAGCTTTCTTT
TRBJ1-4	TRBV7-9	.	.	CASSRVVEKLFF	TGTGCCAGCAGCCGGGTGGTGGAAAAACTGTTTTTT
TRBJ1-5	TRBV7-3	.	.	CASSLTKVQPQHF	TGTGCCAGCAGCTTAACTAAGGTTCAGCCCCAGCATTTT
TRBJ2-3	TRBV6-5	.	.	CASSYSIGNTDTQYF	TGTGCCAGCAGTTACTCGATCGGAAACACAGATACGCAGTATTTT
TRBJ2-7	TRBV6-6	many	.	CATAGGYEQYF	TGTGCCACCGCGGGCGGTTACGAGCAGTACTTC
TRBJ1-6	TRBV6-5	few	.	CASRPGNSPLHF	TGTGCCAGCCGCCCAGGAAATTCACCCCTCCACTTT
TRBJ1-1	TRBV4-2	few	TRBD1	CASSIGTGGIEAFF	TGTGCCAGCAGCATCGGGACAGGGGGGATTGAAGCTTTCTTT
TRBJ1-3	TRBV18	few	TRBD1	CASSPRTGTYSGNTIYF	TGTGCCAGCTCCCCAAGGACAGGAACATACTCTGGAAACACCATATATTTT
TRBJ2-5	TRBV20-1	.	TRBD1	CSAKGQGQETQYF	TGCAGTGCTAAGGGACAGGGCCAAGAGACCCAGTACTTC
TRBJ1-3	TRBV6-6	few	.	CASSPLGGSTIYF	TGTGCCAGCAGTCCGCTTGGAGGGAGCACCATATATTTT
TRBJ1-3	TRBV12-3/TRBV12-4	.	TRBD1	CASSQQGAAGNTIYF	TGTGCCAGCAGCCAACAGGGGGCAGCTGGAAACACCATATATTTT
TRBJ1-5	TRBV7-2	.	.	CASSLGPGSNQPQHF	TGTGCCAGCAGCTTAGGGCCGGGCAGCAATCAGCCCCAGCATTTT